These 31 T cell receptor beta chains came from one sample sequenced in a study of cytomegalovirus exposure and HLA in healthy donors. Profiling relied on immunoSEQ multiplex PCR, and the TCRdb table lists in-frame clones only, not all of them. This sample has 100,000 to 150,000 clones; around 94% occur once, and the top ten carry less than 1.5%. The sequencing sample was made of PBMCs. The receptors shown here come from a young woman in good health and CMV-seronegative.

The chain carries TRBV5-1 and TRBJ2-2; 8 nucleotides match TRBD2. The CDR3 is 16 amino acids. Germline CDR1 and CDR2: SGHRS and YFSETQ. Trimming cost V 4 bases and J 2 bases; bases outside gene matches: 7. For the CDR3, the DNA is TGCGCCAGCAGCGAACGTAGCGGGGTAAACACCGGGGAGCTGTTTTTT. This translates into CASSERSGVNTGELFF.

J is TRBJ2-1 and V is TRBV6-5; D may be TRBD1 (6 bases). V shed 6 bases and J shed 6 bases, with 15 bases lying between them. CDR3 length equals 14 residues. Germline V lookup: CDR1 MNHEY, CDR2 SVGAGI. The chain's CDR3 is CASRPGQRINEQFF. For the CDR3, the DNA is TGTGCCAGCAGGCCCGGACAGAGGATCAATGAGCAGTTCTTC.

The chain carries TRBV6-1 and TRBJ2-3; tentatively, D is TRBD2 (6 bases). V lost 4 bases and J 4 bases, leaving 6 bases between the germline ends. Germline lookup yields CDR1 MNHNS and CDR2 SASEGT. The CDR3 has 12 residues. Here the CDR3 reads CASSGGADTQYF. The CDR3 nucleotides read TGTGCCAGCAGTGGGGGGGCAGATACGCAGTATTTT.

The chain uses TRBV4-1 and TRBJ2-7; TRBD1 matches 7 bases. The J segment lost 2 bases and the V segment lost 3 bases, leaving 7 bases of the junction unmatched. The CDR3 spans 15 residues. CDR1 MGHRA and CDR2 YSYEKL come from the germline V gene. CDR3 loop: CASSQSSGTAYEQYF. CDR3 nucleotide sequence: TGCGCCAGCAGCCAGTCCTCCGGGACAGCCTACGAGCAGTACTTC.

J is TRBJ1-6 and V is TRBV5-1; 10 bases fit TRBD1. Unmatched junction bases numbered 7, after V lost 4 bases and J lost 9 bases. Germline CDR1 SGHRS, CDR2 YFSETQ. The CDR3 extends over 15 amino acids. The CDR3 DNA sequence: TGCGCCAGCAGCGGGGGGACAGGGGAGGTTTCACCCCTCCACTTT. This gives the protein CASSGGTGEVSPLHF.

The chain links TRBV7-9 to TRBJ1-2, with D unresolved. The CDR3 loop spans 14 amino acids. Deletions cut 1 base from V and 7 bases from J, with 13 bases between. Germline lookup yields CDR1 SEHNR and CDR2 FQNEAQ (reference sequence). The CDR3 DNA follows: TGTGCCAGCAGCTTAGAAGGACTCGCCCGTGGCTACACCTTC. It translates to CASSLEGLARGYTF.

V gene TRBV27 combines with J gene TRBJ2-1, with 11 bases identical to TRBD2. Germline V lookup: CDR1 MNHEY, CDR2 SMNVEV (reference sequence). V was pared by 8 bases and J by 14 bases, with 11 bases of the junction left unmatched. The CDR3 covers 13 residues. DNA of the CDR3: TGTGCCAGCTCCCAACTAGCGGGAGAGGGGAAGTTCTTC. Protein product: CASSQLAGEGKFF.

The J gene is TRBJ1-1, the V gene TRBV9, with TRBD1 matching over 8 bases. The CDR3 totals 15 residues. Germline V CDR1 and CDR2: SGDLS, YYNGEE. Trimming cost V 7 bases and J 1 base; bases outside gene matches: 9. The CDR3 sequence is CASASGTGENTEAFF. CDR3 nucleotides: TGTGCCAGCGCGTCAGGGACAGGTGAGAACACTGAAGCTTTCTTT. Complete variable domain (other parts from reference TRBV9 and TRBJ1-1): DSGVTQTPKHLITATGQRVTLRCSPRSGDLSVYWYQQSLDQGLQFLIQYYNGEERAKGNILERFSAQQFPDLHSELNLSSLELGDSALYFCASASGTGENTEAFFGQGTRLTVV.

The DNA of the CDR3 is TGTGCCAGCAGTTGGGACACCCAGAACACCGGGGAGCTGTTTTTT. The encoded protein is CASSWDTQNTGELFF. The gene calls are TRBV6-4 and TRBJ2-2; D is possibly TRBD1 (6 bases). Per germline, CDR1 MRHNA and CDR2 SNTAGT. V lost 5 bases and J 1 base, leaving 11 bases between the germline ends. This CDR3 is 15 amino acids long.

This clone appeared once. The J gene is TRBJ2-3, the V gene TRBV4-1; TRBD2 matches 7 bases. V was clipped by 11 bases and J by 4 bases; unmatched bases: 6. This CDR3 region has 12 residues. Germline V gene lookup returns CDR1 MGHRA and CDR2 YSYEKL. CDR3 amino acids: CASRGRADTQYF. The DNA of the CDR3 is TGCGCCTCACGAGGGAGGGCAGATACGCAGTATTTT.

The V gene is TRBV28, the J gene TRBJ1-1; D remains ambiguous. The CDR3 length is 14 residues. Germline CDR1 reads MDHEN; CDR2 reads SYDVKM. Trimming left V 6 bases short and J 5 bases short, with 16 bases between. The CDR3 is CASRLIGVETEAFF. CDR3 in DNA: TGTGCCAGCAGGCTTATCGGGGTGGAGACTGAAGCTTTCTTT.

This clone was found once. V is TRBV4-1 and J is TRBJ2-7; TRBD1 matches at 9 bases. V lost 0 bases, J lost 2 bases, and 2 bases stayed unmatched. Germline loops: CDR1 MGHRA, CDR2 YSYEKL. The CDR3 has 15 residues. The DNA for the CDR3 is TGCGCCAGCAGCCAAGAATGGACAGGGGCCTACGAGCAGTACTTC. Protein sequence: CASSQEWTGAYEQYF.

This chain joins TRBV9 and TRBJ2-3; 8 bases map to TRBD2. In germline, CDR1 is SGDLS, CDR2 YYNGEE. CDR3 length: 19 amino acids. V was pared by 4 bases and J by 5 bases, with 21 bases of the junction left unmatched. The CDR3, as DNA: TGTGCCAGCAGCTCCGGGTTTGAGGAGGCGGGGGGCCGGGGAGATACGCAGTATTTT. Its translation is CASSSGFEEAGGRGDTQYF.

The CDR3 loop is CASSRPGLEGTGELFF. The DNA for the CDR3 is TGCGCCAGCAGCCGACCGGGACTTGAGGGCACCGGGGAGCTGTTTTTT. The chain recombines TRBV5-1 with TRBJ2-2, with a weak D call TRBD2 (6 bases). The CDR3 covers 16 residues. Germline V gene lookup returns CDR1 SGHRS and CDR2 YFSETQ. Trimming left V 4 bases short and J 4 bases short, with 17 bases between.

On this clone itself: The same CDR3 can be traced to other DNA sequences in this sample. V and J are TRBV28 and TRBJ1-5, with a tentative D call TRBD1 (6 bases). Per germline, CDR1 MDHEN and CDR2 SYDVKM. V was shortened by 5 bases and J by 0 bases, with 8 bases between the two germline ends. The CDR3 has 14 amino acids. The CDR3 protein is CASSPDSSNQPQHF. In nucleotides, the CDR3 is TGTGCCAGCAGTCCGGACAGTAGCAATCAGCCCCAGCATTTT.

This clone showed up just once. The V and J genes are TRBV6-1 and TRBJ2-7; maybe TRBD2 (6 bases). V shed 4 bases and J shed 4 bases, with 14 bases lying between them. CDR3 length: 14 amino acids. In germline, CDR1 is MNHNS, CDR2 SASEGT. CDR3 sequence reads: CASSVMGGGYEQYF. CDR3 bases: TGTGCCAGCAGTGTAATGGGGGGAGGTTACGAGCAGTACTTC.

The chain employs TRBV10-3 and TRBJ2-7, with a weak D call TRBD1 (7 bases). There are 14 residues in the CDR3. The V gene lost 3 bases and the J gene lost 2 bases, with 11 bases spanning the gap. The germline V gene has CDR1 ENHRY and CDR2 SYGVKD. The DNA for the CDR3 is TGTGCCATCAGTGACAGGGGGGAGACCTACGAGCAGTACTTC. It encodes CAISDRGETYEQYF.

The V gene is TRBV11-2, the J gene TRBJ1-2; D might be TRBD1 (5 bases). Germline V gives CDR1 SGHAT, CDR2 FQNNGV. Trimming removed 0 bases at V and 8 bases at J, with 10 bases between. This CDR3 comprises 13 residues. The CDR3 DNA reads TGTGCCAGCAGCTTAGATCAGGGTTCGGGCTACACCTTC. It is translated as CASSLDQGSGYTF. The whole variable domain, remainder taken from reference TRBV11-2 and TRBJ1-2, is EAGVAQSPRYKIIEKRQSVAFWCNPISGHATLYWYQQILGQGPKLLIQFQNNGVVDDSQLPKDRFSAERLKGVDSTLKIQPAKLEDSAVYLCASSLDQGSGYTFGSGTRLTVV.

CDR3 DNA: TGTGCCAGCACCAGTCCGGGGGGATGGGATGGCTACACCTTC. This translates into CASTSPGGWDGYTF. The rearrangement links TRBV6-6 to TRBJ1-2, with D perhaps matching TRBD1 (5 bases). Per germline, CDR1 MNHNY and CDR2 SVGAGI (reference sequence). The length of the CDR3 is 14 residues. V lost 7 bases to trimming and J lost 6 bases, with 18 bases between them.

Details on this clone: At one of its ends the junction is not consistent with the germline gene, which may arise from a read error. This chain links TRBV27 with TRBJ2-1; D remains unclear. CDR3 length equals 12 residues. Per germline, CDR1 MNHEY and CDR2 SMNVEV (reference sequence). The chain's CDR3 is CASGFLSNEQFF. The CDR3 DNA is TGTGCCAGCGGTTTCCTCTCCAATGAGCAGTTCTTC.

The chain joins TRBV14 to TRBJ2-7; D ambiguous. This CDR3 has 17 residues. V was trimmed by 2 bases and J by 2 bases, leaving 19 bases between them. In germline, CDR1 is SGHDN, CDR2 FVKESK. CDR3 bases: TGTGCCAGCAGCCAATTCCCCGCTGGGCAGTACCCCTACGAGCAGTACTTC. Its protein is CASSQFPAGQYPYEQYF.

This chain joins TRBV28 and TRBJ2-7, with a possible D match to TRBD1 (5 bases). Germline CDR1 and CDR2: MDHEN and SYDVKM. CDR3 length: 18 residues. Trimming took 2 bases from V and 0 from J, leaving 20 bases between them. The CDR3 protein is CASSLDTGTLISSYEQYF. The CDR3 DNA reads as TGTGCCAGCAGTTTAGATACAGGTACCCTTATCAGCTCCTACGAGCAGTACTTC. Filled out from reference TRBV28 and TRBJ2-7, the complete variable domain reads DVKVTQSSRYLVKRTGEKVFLECVQDMDHENMFWYRQDPGLGLRLIYFSYDVKMKEKGDIPEGYSVSREKKERFSLILESASTNQTSMYLCASSLDTGTLISSYEQYFGPGTRLTVT.

The chain is built from TRBV5-5 and TRBJ2-7; 7 bases match TRBD1. CDR1 is SGHKS, CDR2 YYEKEE, per germline (reference sequence). V lost 4 bases to trimming and J lost 2 bases; unmatched junction nucleotides: 6. The CDR3 is 14 residues long. The CDR3 DNA reads as TGTGCCAGCAGCACCAAGACAGGGACCTACGAGCAGTACTTC. Encoded protein: CASSTKTGTYEQYF.

The V and J genes are TRBV6-1 and TRBJ1-2; the D gene is possibly TRBD1 (6 bases). V dropped 8 bases and J dropped 7 bases, with 23 bases sitting between them. Germline CDR1 and CDR2: MNHNS and SASEGT. The CDR3 contains 15 residues. Here the CDR3 reads CASRLSPTARGGYTF. CDR3 nucleotide sequence: TGTGCCAGCCGCCTTAGCCCGACGGCCAGGGGTGGCTACACCTTC.

The chain is built from TRBV10-3 and TRBJ2-7, with a possible D match to TRBD2 (7 bases). CDR1 and CDR2 from the germline V gene are ENHRY and SYGVKD. CDR3 length: 15 residues. Trimming stripped 5 bases from V and 0 bases from J, with 14 bases between. The CDR3 region is CAISPIGGDSYEQYF. The CDR3 coding sequence is TGTGCCATCAGTCCGATAGGGGGGGACTCCTACGAGCAGTACTTC.

The chain is built from TRBV5-1 and TRBJ2-3, with 7 positions matching TRBD2. The CDR3 loop spans 13 amino acids. V lost 2 bases, J lost 8 bases, and 5 bases stayed unmatched. CDR1 is SGHRS, CDR2 YFSETQ, per germline. The CDR3 bases are TGCGCCAGCAGCTTTACGTCGGGGGGTACGCAGTATTTT. This sequence encodes CASSFTSGGTQYF.

The CDR3 sequence is CASRLSGGYTF. CDR3 DNA sequence: TGTGCCAGCCGTCTGAGCGGGGGCTACACCTTC. The gene calls are TRBV6-5 and TRBJ1-2; D gene unclear. Germline assignment: CDR1 MNHEY and CDR2 SVGAGI. The length of the CDR3 is 11 residues. Trimming took 8 bases from V and 8 from J, leaving 12 bases between them.

This rearrangement joins TRBV30 to TRBJ2-5, with 8 bases fitting TRBD1. The CDR3 covers 14 residues. The germline gives CDR1 GTSNPN, CDR2 SVGIG (reference sequence). The ends lost 5 bases at V and 1 base at J; junction bases unmatched: 6. The CDR3 spells CAWEGGQGQETQYF. The CDR3 DNA reads as TGTGCCTGGGAGGGAGGACAGGGCCAAGAGACCCAGTACTTC. The full variable domain, its missing parts supplied by reference TRBV30 and TRBJ2-5, is SQTIHQWPATLVQPVGSPLSLECTVEGTSNPNLYWYRQAAGRGLQLLFYSVGIGQISSEVPQNLSASRPQDRQFILSSKKLLLSDSGFYLCAWEGGQGQETQYFGPGTRLLVL.

The genes are TRBV30 and TRBJ2-6; a weak D match, TRBD1 (6 bases). The CDR3 extends over 18 amino acids. Germline V CDR1 and CDR2: GTSNPN, SVGIG (reference sequence). V gave up 5 bases and J gave up 0 bases, with 20 bases separating them. CDR3 DNA sequence: TGTGCCTGGGGTTCCCTCTCGACAGGATACTCTGGGGCCAACGTCCTGACTTTC. Its translation: CAWGSLSTGYSGANVLTF.

V and J are TRBV5-4 and TRBJ2-3; 9 nucleotides agree with TRBD2. Trimming cost V 0 bases and J 4 bases; bases outside gene matches: 3. Germline-derived CDR1 and CDR2 are SGHNT and YYREEE (reference sequence). The CDR3 has 15 residues. CDR3 in DNA: TGTGCCAGCAGCTTGGCCCTAGCGGGATCAGATACGCAGTATTTT. This sequence encodes CASSLALAGSDTQYF.

This sequence joins TRBV7-9 and TRBJ1-4; 7 bases line up with TRBD1. The CDR3 contains 15 residues. CDR1 is SEHNR, CDR2 FQNEAQ, per germline (reference sequence). J gave up 5 bases and V 1 base, and 4 bases lay outside the gene matches. Here the CDR3 reads CASSLGGTANEKLFF. In DNA form, the CDR3 reads TGTGCCAGCAGCTTAGGCGGGACAGCAAATGAAAAACTGTTTTTT.